This T cell receptor (beta chain) was captured by sequencing in a study of T cell responses to AZD1222 COVID-19 vaccine. The V gene's germline CDR1 is SGDLS and CDR2 YYNGEE. The CDR3 totals 12 residues. With 7 bases removed from V and 4 bases from J, the gap between germline ends came to 11 bases. TCRdb keeps only in-frame clones here, not all; method: immunoSEQ multiplex PCR. The data contain 100,000 to 130,000 clones, approximately 90% of them singletons. On this clone: The antigen is not known.

Study-wide findings and caveats: Nearly half of unique spike-specific TCRs reportedly avoided B.1.351 and B.1.1.7 mutated regions. Clonal diversity was possibly underestimated, and the donors were mostly white British, with more females.

The chain uses TRBV9 and TRBJ1-2; unclear D gene. This sequence was found in an adult who received the AZD1222 COVID-19 vaccine. The sequencing here drew on peripheral blood, taken 28 days after the second AZD1222 dose. DNA for the CDR3: TGTGCCAGCTACGGGGTCCCCTATGGCTACACCTTC. This sequence encodes CASYGVPYGYTF.